This is a list of T cell receptor beta chains from one sample in a study of T-cell memory formation after mild COVID-19. TCRdb redid the calling of the 5' RACE reads with MiXCR, one entry per CDR3 protein. The sample lists 110,000 to 150,000 distinct CDR3 sequences; almost 25% were seen once. The sequenced sample consisted of PBMCs or a T cell subset sorted from them (not recorded which). These receptors were obtained from an adult woman who had mild COVID-19 (a few samples of this study predate the infection). Cell type and time point are not known. CDR3s include the opening cysteine and the closing phenylalanine or tryptophan. The D gene is left open where the match is weak. Where a row states a size, it is once, few, many or the class of an expanded clone; other rows omit it.

17	TRBJ2-3	TRBV27	TRBD2	NA	CASSPYLTSGGADTQYF	TGTGCCAGCAGTCCTTACTTAACTAGCGGGGGGGCAGATACGCAGTATTTT
14	TRBJ1-1	TRBV7-9	NA	NA	CASSLDSMVTEAFF	TGTGCCAGCAGCTTAGACAGTATGGTAACTGAAGCTTTCTTT
16	TRBJ1-2	TRBV27	NA	few	CASSSYTGSPNYGYTF	TGTGCCAGCAGTTCCTATACAGGGAGCCCCAACTATGGCTACACCTTC
18	TRBJ2-3	TRBV12-3/TRBV12-4	TRBD2	few	CASSPGGERGTSTDTQYF	TGTGCCAGCAGTCCCGGGGGGGAGCGGGGTACTAGCACAGATACGCAGTATTTT
14	TRBJ2-1	TRBV12-3/TRBV12-4	NA	NA	CASILGAKGNEQFF	TGTGCCAGCATTCTGGGGGCCAAAGGCAATGAGCAGTTCTTC
12	TRBJ2-3	TRBV29-1	NA	few	CSVDTGTDTQYF	TGCAGCGTTGACACAGGCACAGATACGCAGTATTTT
16	TRBJ2-3	TRBV7-6	NA	NA	CASSLEYGVVGDTQYF	TGTGCCAGCAGCTTGGAGTACGGCGTGGTTGGAGATACGCAGTATTTT
17	TRBJ2-7	TRBV27	NA	few	CASSLRKIQGSTDEQYF	TGTGCCAGCAGTCTAAGAAAGATACAGGGAAGTACCGACGAGCAGTACTTC
13	TRBJ1-5	TRBV7-6	NA	NA	CASSLAGDGPQHF	TGTGCCAGCAGCTTAGCAGGGGATGGGCCCCAGCATTTT
13	TRBJ1-1	TRBV13	TRBD1	NA	CASSGGQGGNAFF	TGTGCCAGCAGCGGAGGACAGGGGGGAAACGCTTTCTTT
16	TRBJ1-4	TRBV7-9	TRBD1	few	CASSPGGQIPNEKLFF	TGTGCCAGCAGCCCAGGGGGGCAGATCCCCAATGAAAAACTGTTTTTT
15	TRBJ2-3	TRBV2	TRBD1	once	CASSDGQGAGDTQYF	TGTGCCAGCAGTGACGGACAGGGGGCAGGAGATACGCAGTATTTT
11	TRBJ1-1	TRBV2	NA	few	CASRTVTEAFF	TGTGCCAGCAGGACCGTGACTGAAGCTTTCTTT
14	TRBJ1-2	TRBV9	TRBD1	NA	CASSGGQGMGGYTF	TGTGCCAGCAGCGGAGGACAGGGAATGGGTGGCTACACCTTC
16	TRBJ2-7	TRBV14	NA	NA	CASSQDGAGPTYEQYF	TGTGCCAGCAGCCAAGACGGGGCAGGGCCAACCTACGAGCAGTACTTC
16	TRBJ1-5	TRBV20-1	NA	NA	CSARDGQDDSNQPQHF	TGCAGTGCTAGAGACGGTCAGGATGATAGCAATCAGCCCCAGCATTTT
13	TRBJ2-1	TRBV15	TRBD1	NA	CATSEDRAHEQFF	TGTGCCACCAGCGAGGACAGGGCCCATGAGCAGTTCTTC
15	TRBJ2-1	TRBV20-1	TRBD1	few	CSARGVGQGYNEQFF	TGCAGTGCTAGAGGGGTGGGACAGGGATACAATGAGCAGTTCTTC
14	TRBJ2-1	TRBV6-4	NA	few	CASSEDRDVNEQFF	TGTGCCAGCAGTGAAGACCGGGATGTGAATGAGCAGTTCTTC
15	TRBJ1-6	TRBV12-3/TRBV12-4	NA	few	CASSPRDRYNSPLHF	TGTGCCAGCAGTCCTCGGGACCGATATAATTCACCCCTCCACTTT
19	TRBJ2-5	TRBV7-6	TRBD2	NA	CASSYRPGLAGGDQETQYF	TGTGCCAGCAGCTACCGACCAGGACTAGCGGGGGGCGATCAAGAGACCCAGTACTTC
12	TRBJ2-6	TRBV24-1	NA	NA	CASNSGANVLTF	TGTGCCTCCAACTCTGGGGCCAACGTCCTGACTTTC
16	TRBJ1-6	TRBV2	TRBD1	few	CASSEVGTGYNSPLHF	TGTGCCAGCAGTGAAGTGGGGACAGGGTATAATTCACCCCTCCACTTT
15	TRBJ2-7	TRBV4-3	NA	NA	CASSPHFRGPYEQYF	TGCGCCAGCAGCCCTCACTTCCGGGGCCCCTACGAGCAGTACTTC
14	TRBJ1-5	TRBV12-3/TRBV12-4	TRBD1	NA	CASSPSGGDQPQHF	TGTGCCAGCAGCCCCTCAGGGGGCGATCAGCCCCAGCATTTT
13	TRBJ2-7	TRBV20-1	NA	NA	CSARGLSSYEQYF	TGCAGTGCTAGAGGACTAAGCTCCTACGAGCAGTACTTC
14	TRBJ2-7	TRBV21-1	NA	NA	CASSKGQGQYEQYF	TGTGCCAGCAGCAAGGGGCAGGGGCAATACGAGCAGTACTTC
16	TRBJ2-5	TRBV27	NA	few	CASSVLPGHSQETQYF	TGTGCCAGCAGTGTCTTACCGGGACACAGCCAAGAGACCCAGTACTTC
16	TRBJ2-2	TRBV9	TRBD1	few	CASSPQDRKRTGELFF	TGTGCCAGCAGCCCCCAGGACAGGAAGAGGACCGGGGAGCTGTTTTTT
13	TRBJ1-2	TRBV6-5	NA	NA	CASSFSGSYGYTF	TGTGCCAGCAGTTTCTCAGGGAGCTATGGCTACACCTTC
14	TRBJ2-3	TRBV3-1	TRBD1	few	CASTPRGSTDTQYF	TGTGCCAGCACCCCCAGGGGGAGCACAGATACGCAGTATTTT
12	TRBJ1-2	TRBV20-1	NA	once	CSGEPRRYGYTF	TGCAGTGGGGAGCCCAGGAGATATGGCTACACCTTC
16	TRBJ2-1	TRBV7-6	TRBD2	NA	CASSLETSASYNEQFF	TGTGCCAGCAGCTTAGAAACTAGCGCCTCCTACAATGAGCAGTTCTTC
17	TRBJ2-2	TRBV7-3	TRBD2	NA	CASSSSPGLVPTGELFF	TGTGCCAGCAGCTCGTCTCCGGGACTAGTCCCCACCGGGGAGCTGTTTTTT
15	TRBJ2-2	TRBV7-6	NA	few	CASSLEFVPTGELFF	TGTGCCAGCAGCTTAGAGTTTGTCCCCACCGGGGAGCTGTTTTTT
20	TRBJ2-6	TRBV28	NA	NA	CASSLPHGTSISSGANVLTF	TGTGCCAGCAGTTTACCCCACGGGACTTCGATTTCCTCTGGGGCCAACGTCCTGACTTTC
15	TRBJ2-1	TRBV4-3	NA	NA	CASEWKFGSYNEQFF	TGCGCCAGCGAATGGAAGTTTGGCTCCTACAATGAGCAGTTCTTC
15	TRBJ2-4	TRBV12-3/TRBV12-4	NA	NA	CASHFSGQQKNIQYF	TGTGCCAGCCATTTTTCAGGGCAGCAAAAAAACATTCAGTACTTC
14	TRBJ2-1	TRBV12-3/TRBV12-4	NA	few	CASRRPGTHNEQFF	TGTGCCAGCAGAAGACCGGGGACCCACAATGAGCAGTTCTTC
15	TRBJ2-5	TRBV7-7	TRBD1	few	CASSLSQGAQETQYF	TGTGCTAGCAGCTTAAGTCAGGGGGCCCAAGAGACCCAGTACTTC
16	TRBJ2-1	TRBV9	TRBD1	NA	CASSDSGGVSYNEQFF	TGTGCCAGCAGCGACTCAGGGGGAGTGTCCTACAATGAGCAGTTCTTC
11	TRBJ2-1	TRBV30	TRBD2	NA	CAWTGGYEQFF	TGTGCCTGGACCGGGGGGTATGAGCAGTTCTTC
17	TRBJ2-5	TRBV4-1	TRBD2	few	CASSPLLAGDNQETQYF	TGCGCCAGCAGCCCCCTCCTAGCGGGGGACAACCAAGAGACCCAGTACTTC
12	TRBJ1-1	TRBV5-1	NA	NA	CASSLVGYEAFF	TGCGCCAGCAGCTTGGTTGGGTATGAAGCTTTCTTT
18	TRBJ2-5	TRBV12-3/TRBV12-4	TRBD2	NA	CASYSKAGGDTYQETQYF	TGTGCCAGCTACTCCAAGGCCGGGGGGGACACCTACCAAGAGACCCAGTACTTC
13	TRBJ2-7	TRBV9	NA	few	CASSPRSAGEQYF	TGTGCCAGCAGCCCCCGTTCAGCGGGCGAGCAGTACTTC
14	TRBJ2-1	TRBV9	NA	NA	CASSVDLRGNEQFF	TGTGCCAGCAGCGTAGATTTAAGGGGCAATGAGCAGTTCTTC